One sample yielded the 7 T cell receptor beta chains listed below, sequenced in a study of Ad26.COV2.S vaccination and SARS-CoV-2 variants. The protocol was immunoSEQ multiplex PCR, while the TCRdb copy is restricted to in-frame clones and leaves out a portion. The sample has roughly 140,000 clones; 86% are singletons. Sequencing used peripheral blood, obtained after recovery from COVID-19. All receptors come from a human donor who had recovered from COVID-19.

V gene TRBV25-1 combines with J gene TRBJ1-1, with D perhaps TRBD1 (6 bases). The CDR3 spans 11 residues. The ends were cut back, 6 bases at V and 7 bases at J, with 9 bases in the middle. From germline, CDR1 is MGHDK and CDR2 SYGVNS. The CDR3 protein is CASRGANEAFF. The CDR3 DNA sequence: TGTGCCAGCAGGGGGGCTAATGAAGCTTTCTTT.

In its sample, this clone was seen once. The chain has TRBV29-1 and TRBJ2-2; D unresolved. Between the trimmed V and J ends, which lost 3 bases and 7 bases, there was a span of 9 bases. The CDR3 is 12 amino acids. CDR1 is SQVTM, CDR2 ANQGSEA, per germline. CDR3 protein: CSVDTVSGELFF. The DNA for the CDR3 is TGCAGCGTTGATACGGTCAGCGGGGAGCTGTTTTTT.

CDR3 amino acids: CASSLRGTGRPYEQYF. CDR3 bases: TGTGCCAGCAGCTTAAGAGGGACGGGGCGGCCCTACGAGCAGTACTTC. The J gene is TRBJ2-7, the V gene TRBV5-4; D may be TRBD1 or TRBD2 (5 bases each). V shed 2 bases and J shed 2 bases, with 17 bases lying between them. This CDR3 has 16 amino acids. Germline CDR1 reads SGHNT; CDR2 reads YYREEE (reference sequence). Combining the CDR3 with reference TRBV5-4 and TRBJ2-7 gives the whole variable domain ETGVTQSPTHLIKTRGQQVTLRCSSQSGHNTVSWYQQALGQGPQFIFQYYREEENGRGNFPPRFSGLQFPNYSSELNVNALELDDSALYLCASSLRGTGRPYEQYFGPGTRLTVT.

V is TRBV19 and J is TRBJ2-3; a possible D gene is TRBD1 (6 bases). V lost 1 base, J lost 4 bases, and 9 bases lay in between. This CDR3 contains 14 residues. Germline V CDR1 and CDR2: LNHDA, SQIVND (reference sequence). CDR3: CASSIVQGPDTQYF. The CDR3 DNA sequence: TGTGCCAGTAGTATAGTACAGGGACCAGATACGCAGTATTTT.

The chain couples TRBV27 to TRBJ2-2; 10 bases map to TRBD1. The CDR3 runs 14 residues. Per the germline V gene, CDR1 is MNHEY and CDR2 is SMNVEV (reference sequence). The V segment lost 10 bases and the J segment 6 bases; nucleotides outside the gene matches: 8. The CDR3 DNA reads as TGTGCCACCACGAGGGACAGGGGCTCCGGGGAGCTGTTTTTT. Its translation is CATTRDRGSGELFF.

The V and J genes are TRBV28 and TRBJ1-3; TRBD1 matches at 9 bases. This CDR3 spans 17 amino acids. The V gene end was trimmed by 5 bases and the J gene end by 0 bases; junction bases not matched to a gene: 8. The germline V gene has CDR1 MDHEN and CDR2 SYDVKM. CDR3 DNA: TGTGCCAGCAGTGGGACAGGGTTGAGGAGCTCTGGAAACACCATATATTTT. Residues: CASSGTGLRSSGNTIYF.

This chain uses TRBV10-3 with TRBJ1-1; D perhaps matches TRBD1 (5 bases). The CDR3 loop spans 14 amino acids. Trimming shortened V by 4 bases and J by 8 bases, and 17 bases separated the two germline ends. The germline CDR1 and CDR2 sequences are ENHRY and SYGVKD. CDR3 coding DNA: TGTGCCATCAGTGCCAGGGCCCCGGCGGAAGAAGCTTTCTTT. It specifies CAISARAPAEEAFF.